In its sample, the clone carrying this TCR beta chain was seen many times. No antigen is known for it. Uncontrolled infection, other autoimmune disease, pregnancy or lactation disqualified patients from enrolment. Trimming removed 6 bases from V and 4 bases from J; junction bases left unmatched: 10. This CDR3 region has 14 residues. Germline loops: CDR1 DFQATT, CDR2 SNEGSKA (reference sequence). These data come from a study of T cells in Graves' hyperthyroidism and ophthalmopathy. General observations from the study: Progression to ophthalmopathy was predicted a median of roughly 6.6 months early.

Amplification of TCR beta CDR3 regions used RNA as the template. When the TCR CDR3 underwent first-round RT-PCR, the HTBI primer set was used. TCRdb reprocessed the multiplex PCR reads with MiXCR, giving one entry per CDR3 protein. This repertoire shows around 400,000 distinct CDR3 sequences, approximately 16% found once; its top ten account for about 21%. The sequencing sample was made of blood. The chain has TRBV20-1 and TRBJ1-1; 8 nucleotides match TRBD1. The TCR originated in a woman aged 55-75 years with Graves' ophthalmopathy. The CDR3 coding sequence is TGCAGTGCACCCAGGGACGGACAGGGCACTGAAGCTTTCTTT. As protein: CSAPRDGQGTEAFF.